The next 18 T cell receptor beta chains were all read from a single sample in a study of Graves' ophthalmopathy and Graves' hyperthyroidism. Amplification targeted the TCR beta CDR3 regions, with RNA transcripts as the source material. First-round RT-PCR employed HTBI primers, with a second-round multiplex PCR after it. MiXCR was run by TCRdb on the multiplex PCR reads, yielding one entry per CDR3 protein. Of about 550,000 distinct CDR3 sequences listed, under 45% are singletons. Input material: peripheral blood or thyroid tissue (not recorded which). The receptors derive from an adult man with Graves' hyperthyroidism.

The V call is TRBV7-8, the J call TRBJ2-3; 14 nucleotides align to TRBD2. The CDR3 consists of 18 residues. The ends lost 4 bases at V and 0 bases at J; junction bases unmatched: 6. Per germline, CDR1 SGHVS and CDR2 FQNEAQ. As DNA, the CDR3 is TGTGCCAGCAGCTGGGGACTAGCGGGGGAGGATAGCACAGATACGCAGTATTTT. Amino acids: CASSWGLAGEDSTDTQYF.

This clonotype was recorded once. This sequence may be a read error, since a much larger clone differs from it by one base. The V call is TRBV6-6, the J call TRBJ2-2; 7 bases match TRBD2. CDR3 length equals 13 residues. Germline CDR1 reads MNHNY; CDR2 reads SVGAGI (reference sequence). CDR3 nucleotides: TGTGCCAGCAGTTCAAGCACCGGCGGGGGGCTGTTTTTT. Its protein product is CASSSSTGGGLFF.

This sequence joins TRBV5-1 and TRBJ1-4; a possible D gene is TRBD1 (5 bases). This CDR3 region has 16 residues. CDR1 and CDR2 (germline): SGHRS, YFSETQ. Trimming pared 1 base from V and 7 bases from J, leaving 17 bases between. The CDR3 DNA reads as TGCGCCAGCAGCTTGAAACGTAGCCAGGGTGGTGAAAAACTGTTTTTT. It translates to CASSLKRSQGGEKLFF.

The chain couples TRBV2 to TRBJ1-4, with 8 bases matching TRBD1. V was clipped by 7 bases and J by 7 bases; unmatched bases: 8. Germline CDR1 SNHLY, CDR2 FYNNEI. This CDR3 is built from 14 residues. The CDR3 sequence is CASKGGTGPEKLFF. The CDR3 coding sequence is TGTGCCAGCAAGGGTGGGACAGGCCCTGAAAAACTGTTTTTT.

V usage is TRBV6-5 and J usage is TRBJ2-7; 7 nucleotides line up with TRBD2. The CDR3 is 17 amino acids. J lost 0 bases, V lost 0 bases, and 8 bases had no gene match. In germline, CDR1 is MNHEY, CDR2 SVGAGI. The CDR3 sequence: CASSYSRIGGVSYEQYF. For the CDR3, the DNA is TGTGCCAGCAGTTACTCGAGAATTGGGGGGGTCTCCTACGAGCAGTACTTC.

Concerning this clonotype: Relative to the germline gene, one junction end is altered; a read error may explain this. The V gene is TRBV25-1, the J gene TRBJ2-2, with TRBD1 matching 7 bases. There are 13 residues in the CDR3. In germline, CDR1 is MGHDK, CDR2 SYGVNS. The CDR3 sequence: CAGSLGGVEELFF. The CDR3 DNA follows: TGTGCCGGCAGTTTAGGGGGCGTCGAGGAGCTGTTTTTT.

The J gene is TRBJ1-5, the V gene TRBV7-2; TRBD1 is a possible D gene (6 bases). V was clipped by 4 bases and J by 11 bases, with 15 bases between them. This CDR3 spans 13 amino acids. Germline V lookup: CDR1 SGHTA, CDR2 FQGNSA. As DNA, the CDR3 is TGTGCCAGCAGCTACCGGGGGCCGGAGACCCAGCATTTT. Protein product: CASSYRGPETQHF.

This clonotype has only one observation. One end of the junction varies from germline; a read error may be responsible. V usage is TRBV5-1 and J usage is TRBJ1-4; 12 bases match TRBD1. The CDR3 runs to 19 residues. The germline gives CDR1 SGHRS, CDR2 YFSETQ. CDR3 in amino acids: CASSAVGTGGVATNEKLFF. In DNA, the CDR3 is TGTGCCAGCAGTGCGGTGGGGACAGGGGGCGTTGCAACTAATGAAAAACTGTTTTTT. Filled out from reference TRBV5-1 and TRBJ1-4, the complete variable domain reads KAGVTQTPRYLIKTRGQQVTLSCSPISGHRSVSWYQQTPGQGLQFLFEYFSETQRNKGNFPGRFSGRQFSNSRSEMNVSTLELGDSALYLCASSAVGTGGVATNEKLFFGSGTQLSVL.

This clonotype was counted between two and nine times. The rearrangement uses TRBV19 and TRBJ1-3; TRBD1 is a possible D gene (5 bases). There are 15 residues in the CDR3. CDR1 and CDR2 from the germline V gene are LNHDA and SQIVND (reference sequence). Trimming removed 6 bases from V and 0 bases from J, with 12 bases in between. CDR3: CASSQGSISGNTIYF. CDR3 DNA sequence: TGTGCCAGTAGCCAGGGCAGCATCTCTGGAAACACCATATATTTT. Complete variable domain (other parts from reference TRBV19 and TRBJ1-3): DGGITQSPKYLFRKEGQNVTLSCEQNLNHDAMYWYRQDPGQGLRLIYYSQIVNDFQKGDIAEGYSVSREKKESFPLTVTSAQKNPTAFYLCASSQGSISGNTIYFGEGSWLTVV.

CDR3 in DNA: TGCGCCAGCAGCTTGGAAGGGGGAGAGCAGTACTTC. Residues: CASSLEGGEQYF. This chain connects TRBV5-1 to TRBJ2-7; maybe TRBD1 (6 bases). V was shortened by 0 bases and J by 7 bases, with 8 bases between the two germline ends. This CDR3 spans 12 amino acids. Germline lookup yields CDR1 SGHRS and CDR2 YFSETQ.

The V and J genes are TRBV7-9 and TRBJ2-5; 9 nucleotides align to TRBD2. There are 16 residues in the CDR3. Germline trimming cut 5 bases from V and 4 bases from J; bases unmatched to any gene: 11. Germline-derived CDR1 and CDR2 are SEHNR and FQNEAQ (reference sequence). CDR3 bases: TGTGCCAGCAGCCCAGACGGGGGAGCGGGGGGAGAGACCCAGTACTTC. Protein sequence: CASSPDGGAGGETQYF.

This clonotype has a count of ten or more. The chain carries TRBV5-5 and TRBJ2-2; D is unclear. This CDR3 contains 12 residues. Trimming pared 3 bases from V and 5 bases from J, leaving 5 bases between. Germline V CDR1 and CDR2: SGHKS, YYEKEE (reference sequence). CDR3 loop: CASSSVTGELFF. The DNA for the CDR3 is TGTGCCAGCAGCTCTGTGACCGGGGAGCTGTTTTTT.

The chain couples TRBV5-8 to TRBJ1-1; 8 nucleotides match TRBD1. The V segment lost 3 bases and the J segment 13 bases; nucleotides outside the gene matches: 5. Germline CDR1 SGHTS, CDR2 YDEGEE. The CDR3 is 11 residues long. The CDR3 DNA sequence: TGTGCCAGCAGCTCAGGGGGCGCCGGTTTCTTT. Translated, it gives CASSSGGAGFF.

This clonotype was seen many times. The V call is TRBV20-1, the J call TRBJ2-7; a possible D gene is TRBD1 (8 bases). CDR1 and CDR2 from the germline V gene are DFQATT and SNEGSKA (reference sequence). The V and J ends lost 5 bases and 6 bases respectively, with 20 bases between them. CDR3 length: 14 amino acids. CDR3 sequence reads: CSADEQGGVGEQYF. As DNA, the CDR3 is TGCAGTGCTGACGAACAGGGGGGGGTAGGCGAGCAGTACTTC.

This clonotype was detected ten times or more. The CDR3 DNA is TGCAGTGCTAATGGCCCAGCGGGAGTGGATGAGCAGTACTTC. This codes for CSANGPAGVDEQYF. The chain joins TRBV20-1 to TRBJ2-7, with 8 positions matching TRBD2. CDR1 and CDR2 from the germline V gene are DFQATT and SNEGSKA (reference sequence). V was clipped by 4 bases and J by 7 bases; unmatched bases: 12. CDR3 length equals 14 residues.

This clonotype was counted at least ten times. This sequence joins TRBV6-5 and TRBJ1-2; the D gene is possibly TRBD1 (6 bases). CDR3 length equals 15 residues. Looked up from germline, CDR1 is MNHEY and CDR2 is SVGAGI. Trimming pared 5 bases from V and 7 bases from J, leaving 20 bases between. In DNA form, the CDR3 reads TGTGCCAGCAGTCCTGGGGGGCAGGGTTTATCTGGCTACACCTTC. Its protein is CASSPGGQGLSGYTF.

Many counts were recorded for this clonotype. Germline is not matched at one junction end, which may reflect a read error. The CDR3 reads CASSLTTGAEAFF. The CDR3 nucleotides read TGTGCTAGCAGCTTAACGACAGGCGCTGAAGCTTTCTTT. The gene calls are TRBV7-7 and TRBJ1-1, with D tentatively TRBD1 (6 bases). The CDR3 totals 13 residues. The germline CDR1 and CDR2 sequences are SSHAT and FNYEAQ (reference sequence).

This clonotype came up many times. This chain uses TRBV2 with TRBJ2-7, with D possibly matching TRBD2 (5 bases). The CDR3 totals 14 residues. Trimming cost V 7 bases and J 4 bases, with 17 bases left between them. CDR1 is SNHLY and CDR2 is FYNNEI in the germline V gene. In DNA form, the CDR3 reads TGTGCCAGCACGTCTGGACTGGGTTCGTACGAGCAGTACTTC. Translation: CASTSGLGSYEQYF.